There are many counts of the clone carrying this TCR beta chain. The antigen is unknown. This specimen comes from a study of metastatic and nonmetastatic thyroid tumors. Findings of the study overall: Malignant tumors reportedly showed significantly higher TCR beta diversity than benign nodules in both blood and tumor.

The CDR3 length is 15 residues. Per the germline V gene, CDR1 is SGHTA and CDR2 is FQGNSA. The germline V and J ends were trimmed by 0 bases and 2 bases, with 8 bases remaining between them. Original methodology: A classifier for distant metastasis in papillary thyroid cancer was constructed using CDR3 differences observed across clinicopathological groups. TCRdb reprocessed the PCR reads via MiXCR. These V and J calls rely on TCRdb rather than the paper's analysis. The repertoire has approximately 9,900 clones, roughly 9.8% of them found once; the top ten carry 7.5% to 8%. There were no patients who had received any treatment before thyroid surgery.

The source is a female donor with papillary thyroid cancer or a benign thyroid nodule (not recorded which). Some clones in this sample may be carry-over from other donors' samples. Sequenced: tumor tissue. The rearrangement uses TRBV7-2 and TRBJ2-1; D is possibly TRBD1 (5 bases). In nucleotides, the CDR3 is TGTGCCAGCAGCTTAGCTAGGACACCCTACAATGAGCAGTTCTTC. Its translation is CASSLARTPYNEQFF.